This TCR beta chain was sequenced in a study of early T cells in non-severe SARS-CoV-2 infection. For the study at large: Sequencing was performed on bulk RNA from unsorted whole blood, leaving chains unpaired.

The CDR3 length is 12 residues. V was shortened by 2 bases and J by 8 bases, with 7 bases between the two germline ends. CDR1 and CDR2 (germline): SGHAT, FQNNGV. TCRdb called the 5' RACE reads again in MiXCR, with one record for every CDR3 protein. The sample carries 70,000 or so distinct CDR3 sequences, 11% recorded once. The sequenced sample consisted of whole blood. The sequence came from an adult who was a healthcare worker with PCR-confirmed SARS-CoV-2 infection or an uninfected control (not recorded which). The chain carries TRBV11-2 and TRBJ2-1; D possibly corresponds to TRBD2 (5 bases). The CDR3 nucleotides are TGTGCCAGCAGCTTATTGCGGGATGAGCAGTTCTTC. Protein product: CASSLLRDEQFF.